This is a list of T cell receptor beta chains from one sample in a study of T-cell reconstitution after alpha-beta-depleted transplantation in children. TCRdb reanalysed the PCR reads using MiXCR and keeps one entry per CDR3 protein. The profile shows some 200,000 distinct CDR3 sequences, about 6.4% of them singletons. The sample in question was PBMCs from the stem cell graft donor, obtained from the stem cell graft. All receptors come from a human donor who donated a stem cell graft to a child with Wiskott-Aldrich syndrome. CDR3s include the opening cysteine and the closing phenylalanine or tryptophan. A D gene is named only where the DNA matches it firmly. Not every row has a clone size; where given, it reads once, few, many or a size class.

J | D | size | V | CDR3 | DNA
TRBJ2-5 | . | few | TRBV5-6 | CASSLMGAGSGETQYF | TGTGCCAGCAGCTTGATGGGCGCGGGTTCCGGGGAGACCCAGTACTTC
TRBJ2-5 | . | many | TRBV10-3 | CAISEIGETQYF | TGTGCCATCAGTGAGATTGGAGAGACCCAGTACTTC
TRBJ2-7 | . | many | TRBV29-1 | CSAGRGLHYEQYF | TGCAGCGCCGGTAGGGGACTGCACTACGAGCAGTACTTC
TRBJ1-5 | . | many | TRBV20-1 | CSASSDGNQPQHF | TGCAGTGCTAGTTCGGACGGGAATCAGCCCCAGCATTTT
TRBJ2-7 | . | few | TRBV5-1 | CASSPGTAVGEQYF | TGCGCCAGCAGCCCCGGGACCGCTGTGGGCGAGCAGTACTTC
TRBJ2-1 | TRBD2 | many | TRBV3-1 | CASSQASGGKDEQFF | TGTGCCAGCAGCCAAGCTAGCGGGGGAAAGGATGAGCAGTTCTTC
TRBJ1-5 | . | few | TRBV20-1 | CSARDSGAYSNQPQHF | TGCAGTGCTAGAGATTCAGGGGCGTATAGCAATCAGCCCCAGCATTTT
TRBJ1-2 | TRBD1 | many | TRBV6-1 | CASSDAGTGVGYTF | TGTGCCAGCAGTGACGCCGGGACAGGGGTCGGCTACACCTTC
TRBJ1-1 | . | many | TRBV20-1 | CSAQEGYTEAFF | TGCAGTGCCCAGGAGGGGTACACTGAAGCTTTCTTT
TRBJ2-7 | TRBD2 | . | TRBV2 | CASSPLLGGTSGSIHEQYF | TGTGCCAGCAGTCCCCTCTTGGGCGGGACTAGCGGGAGTATACACGAGCAGTACTTC
TRBJ2-7 | TRBD2 | many | TRBV7-2 | CASSLGSGSAYEQYF | TGTGCCAGCAGCTTAGGTAGCGGGAGCGCCTACGAGCAGTACTTC
TRBJ2-1 | . | many | TRBV7-9 | CASRDLDDGNEQFF | TGTGCCAGCAGGGACCTGGACGACGGTAATGAGCAGTTCTTC
TRBJ2-3 | . | many | TRBV7-2 | CASSLTMADTQYF | TGTGCCAGCAGCTTAACTATGGCAGATACGCAGTATTTT
TRBJ1-4 | TRBD1 | many | TRBV12-3/TRBV12-4 | CASSLGTGEKLFF | TGTGCCAGCAGCCTTGGGACAGGCGAAAAACTGTTTTTT
TRBJ2-1 | TRBD2 | many | TRBV12-3/TRBV12-4 | CASSFLVGGGGEQFF | TGTGCCAGCAGTTTTTTGGTCGGGGGGGGAGGTGAGCAGTTCTTC
TRBJ2-7 | . | few | TRBV5-5 | CASSLARLQDYEQYF | TGTGCCAGCAGCTTGGCCAGGTTACAGGACTACGAGCAGTACTTC
TRBJ2-5 | . | many | TRBV7-2 | CASSLETIQETQYF | TGTGCCAGCAGCCTAGAAACGATACAAGAGACCCAGTACTTC
TRBJ2-5 | . | many | TRBV2 | CASNTQGSQETQYF | TGTGCCAGCAATACACAAGGGAGCCAAGAGACCCAGTACTTC
TRBJ2-7 | TRBD2 | many | TRBV6-5 | CASSYSGGRHEQYF | TGTGCCAGCAGTTACAGTGGCGGGAGGCACGAGCAGTACTTC
TRBJ1-5 | . | many | TRBV7-6 | CASSLGTDSNQPQHF | TGTGCCAGCAGCTTAGGAACAGACAGCAATCAGCCCCAGCATTTT
TRBJ2-2 | . | many | TRBV12-3/TRBV12-4 | CASSLKRRANGELFF | TGTGCCAGCAGTTTAAAGCGGCGGGCCAACGGGGAGCTGTTTTTT
TRBJ2-1 | . | many | TRBV7-9 | CASSSPPGLPGNEQFF | TGTGCCAGCAGCTCCCCTCCGGGGCTGCCCGGGAATGAGCAGTTCTTC
TRBJ2-2 | . | many | TRBV20-1 | CSATNQNTGELFF | TGCAGTGCGACGAACCAAAACACCGGGGAGCTGTTTTTT
TRBJ2-2 | . | . | TRBV12-3/TRBV12-4 | CASTKGPHRTGELFF | TGTGCCAGCACCAAGGGGCCCCATAGGACCGGGGAGCTGTTTTTT
TRBJ2-3 | . | many | TRBV7-2 | CASSLIADSTDTQYF | TGTGCCAGCAGCTTAATAGCGGATAGCACAGATACGCAGTATTTT
TRBJ2-1 | TRBD1 | . | TRBV7-8 | CASSLLRGQGGGEQFF | TGTGCCAGCAGCTTACTGAGAGGACAGGGGGGTGGTGAGCAGTTCTTC
TRBJ2-5 | . | many | TRBV30 | CAWSRPPRQDQETQYF | TGTGCCTGGAGTCGACCCCCCCGACAGGACCAAGAGACCCAGTACTTC
TRBJ2-7 | . | . | TRBV18 | CASSWQPSSSYEQYF | TGTGCCAGCTCATGGCAGCCAAGCAGCTCCTACGAGCAGTACTTC
TRBJ1-3 | . | many | TRBV18 | CASSPQAIASGNTIYF | TGTGCCAGCTCACCACAAGCAATCGCCTCTGGAAACACCATATATTTT
TRBJ2-7 | TRBD2 | many | TRBV20-1 | CSARDLSSGPYEQYF | TGCAGTGCTAGAGATCTATCTAGCGGCCCCTACGAGCAGTACTTC
TRBJ2-1 | . | many | TRBV7-8 | CASSLLIGSDNEQFF | TGTGCCAGCAGTCTCTTGATAGGGAGCGACAATGAGCAGTTCTTC
TRBJ2-7 | . | many | TRBV20-1 | CIIGSSGEQYF | TGCATCATAGGGTCCTCGGGCGAGCAGTACTTC
TRBJ2-7 | TRBD2 | many | TRBV15 | CATSRDLLAGRLEQYF | TGTGCCACCAGCAGAGACTTGTTAGCGGGACGGCTGGAGCAGTACTTC
TRBJ1-5 | . | many | TRBV30 | CAHGQGLNQPQHF | TGTGCCCACGGGCAGGGACTCAATCAGCCCCAGCATTTT
TRBJ2-2 | . | many | TRBV7-9 | CASNPRTGELFF | TGTGCCAGCAACCCGCGCACCGGGGAGCTGTTTTTT
TRBJ1-3 | . | many | TRBV12-3/TRBV12-4 | CASELTQSGNTIYF | TGTGCCAGCGAATTAACCCAATCTGGAAACACCATATATTTT
TRBJ1-1 | TRBD1 | many | TRBV5-1 | CASSPGTGVVNTEAFF | TGCGCCAGCAGTCCAGGGACAGGGGTGGTGAACACTGAAGCTTTCTTT
TRBJ2-2 | TRBD2 | many | TRBV7-6 | CASSLPSGGGNTGELFF | TGTGCCAGCAGCTTACCCAGCGGGGGGGGGAACACCGGGGAGCTGTTTTTT
TRBJ1-1 | TRBD1 | . | TRBV28 | CASQGGLLTEAFF | TGTGCCAGCCAGGGGGGCTTACTCACTGAAGCTTTCTTT
TRBJ2-6 | TRBD1 | many | TRBV6-5 | CASSYTTGYSNVLTF | TGTGCCAGCAGTTACACGACAGGGTATTCCAACGTCCTGACTTTC
TRBJ2-2 | . | many | TRBV6-1 | CASTTQTRVANTGELFF | TGTGCCAGCACCACTCAAACCAGGGTTGCGAACACCGGGGAGCTGTTTTTT
TRBJ1-1 | . | few | TRBV11-2 | CASSLAGTAFF | TGTGCCAGCAGCTTAGCAGGGACTGCTTTCTTT
TRBJ2-2 | . | . | TRBV5-5 | CASSNTAAGSPGELFF | TGTGCCAGCAGCAATACCGCCGCCGGGTCCCCCGGGGAGCTGTTTTTT
TRBJ1-1 | . | many | TRBV29-1 | CSVAKKNTEAFF | TGCAGCGTTGCAAAGAAGAACACTGAAGCTTTCTTT
TRBJ2-1 | . | . | TRBV5-1 | CASSLGSVNEQFF | TGCGCCAGCAGCTTGGGATCGGTGAATGAGCAGTTCTTC
TRBJ1-5 | TRBD1 | many | TRBV29-1 | CSVRQGGSNQPQHF | TGCAGCGTCAGACAGGGTGGGAGCAATCAGCCCCAGCATTTT
TRBJ1-1 | . | few | TRBV5-6 | CASSSGDSTEAFF | TGTGCCAGCTCCTCGGGGGATTCCACTGAAGCTTTCTTT
TRBJ2-3 | TRBD2 | . | TRBV5-6 | CASSLGEVRLASTDTQYF | TGTGCCAGCAGCTTGGGGGAGGTTCGACTAGCGAGCACAGATACGCAGTATTTT
TRBJ2-3 | TRBD2 | few | TRBV12-3/TRBV12-4 | CASRRTSGSTDTQYF | TGTGCCAGCAGAAGGACTAGCGGGAGCACAGATACGCAGTATTTT
TRBJ2-5 | . | many | TRBV29-1 | CSVVGRRRGGETQYF | TGCAGCGTTGTTGGGAGGCGCCGAGGAGGGGAGACCCAGTACTTC
TRBJ2-3 | TRBD1 | once | TRBV29-1 | CSVGGQGFTDTQYF | TGCAGCGTCGGCGGACAGGGGTTCACAGATACGCAGTATTTT
TRBJ2-2 | . | few | TRBV6-2/TRBV6-3 | CASSYSNGEPNTGELFF | TGTGCCAGCAGTTACTCGAATGGGGAGCCGAACACCGGGGAGCTGTTTTTT
TRBJ2-1 | . | many | TRBV7-2 | CASSRKNDEQFF | TGTGCCAGCAGCCGAAAGAACGATGAGCAGTTCTTC